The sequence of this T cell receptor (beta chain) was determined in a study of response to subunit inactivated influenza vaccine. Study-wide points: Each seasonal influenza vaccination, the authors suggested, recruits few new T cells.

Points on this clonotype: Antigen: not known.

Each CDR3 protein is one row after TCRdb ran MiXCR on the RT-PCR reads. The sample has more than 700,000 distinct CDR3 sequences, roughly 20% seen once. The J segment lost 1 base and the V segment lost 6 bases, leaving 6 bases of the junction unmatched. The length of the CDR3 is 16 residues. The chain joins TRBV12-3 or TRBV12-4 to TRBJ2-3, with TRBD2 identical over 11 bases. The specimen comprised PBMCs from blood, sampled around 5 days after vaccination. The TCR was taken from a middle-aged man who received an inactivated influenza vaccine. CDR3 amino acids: CASSIAGGPGTDTQYF. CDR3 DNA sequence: TGTGCCAGCAGCATAGCGGGAGGGCCAGGCACAGATACGCAGTATTTT.